The T cell receptor beta chain described here comes from a study of T cells in Graves' hyperthyroidism and ophthalmopathy. V was trimmed by 3 bases and J by 1 base, leaving 13 bases between them. The length of the CDR3 is 16 residues. The study included ophthalmopathy patients with Clinical Activity Score at least 3, NOSPECS grade at least 4 and duration under 3 months. Out of 10 ml of fresh peripheral blood came the PBMCs. Study-wide findings and caveats: Most clonotypes expanded in the thyroid (above 0.001) were also present in blood.

This clonotype was counted only a few times. What it binds is not known. Amplification targeted TCR beta CDR3 regions from RNA transcripts. HTBI primers drove first-round RT-PCR of the TCR CDR3. In TCRdb, the multiplex PCR reads were re-called with MiXCR into one record per CDR3 protein. This table has a few hundred thousand distinct CDR3 sequences, 16% appearing once. This TCR came from a woman aged 40 to 50 with Graves' ophthalmopathy. This chain uses TRBV12-3 or TRBV12-4 with TRBJ2-1; D possibly corresponds to TRBD1 (5 bases). The source material was blood. The CDR3 here is CASSFGHSGSYNEQFF. For the CDR3, the DNA is TGTGCCAGCAGTTTTGGACACTCGGGTTCCTACAATGAGCAGTTCTTC.